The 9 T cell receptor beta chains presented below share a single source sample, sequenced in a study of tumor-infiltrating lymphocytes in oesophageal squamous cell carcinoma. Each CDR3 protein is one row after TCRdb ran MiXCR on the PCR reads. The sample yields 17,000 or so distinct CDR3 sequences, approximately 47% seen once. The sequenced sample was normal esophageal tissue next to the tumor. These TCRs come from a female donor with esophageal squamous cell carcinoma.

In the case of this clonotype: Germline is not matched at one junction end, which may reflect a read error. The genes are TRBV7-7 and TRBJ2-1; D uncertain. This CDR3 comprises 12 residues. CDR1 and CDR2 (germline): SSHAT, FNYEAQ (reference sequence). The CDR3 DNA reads TGTGCTAGCACCCCCCTGGGGAATGAGCAGTTCTTC. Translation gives CASTPLGNEQFF. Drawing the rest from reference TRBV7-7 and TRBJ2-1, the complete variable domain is GAGVSQSPRYKVTKRGQDVTLRCDPISSHATLYWYQQALGQGPEFLTYFNYEAQPDKSGLPSDRFSAERPEGSISTLTIQRTEQRDSAMYRCASTPLGNEQFFGPGTRLTVL.

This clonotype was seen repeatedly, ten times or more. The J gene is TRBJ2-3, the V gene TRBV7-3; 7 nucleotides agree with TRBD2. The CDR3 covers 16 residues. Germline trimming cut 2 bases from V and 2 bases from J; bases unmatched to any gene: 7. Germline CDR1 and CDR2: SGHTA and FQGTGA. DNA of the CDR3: TGTGCCAGCAGCTTATGGGGCGGGAGCCTCACAGATACGCAGTATTTT. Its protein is CASSLWGGSLTDTQYF.

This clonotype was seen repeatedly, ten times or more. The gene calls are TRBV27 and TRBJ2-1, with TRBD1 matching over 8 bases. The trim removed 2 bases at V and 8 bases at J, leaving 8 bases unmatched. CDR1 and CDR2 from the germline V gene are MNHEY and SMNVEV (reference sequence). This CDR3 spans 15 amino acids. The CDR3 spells CASSLGQGIKHEQFF. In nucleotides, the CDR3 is TGTGCCAGCAGTTTAGGACAGGGTATTAAACATGAGCAGTTCTTC.

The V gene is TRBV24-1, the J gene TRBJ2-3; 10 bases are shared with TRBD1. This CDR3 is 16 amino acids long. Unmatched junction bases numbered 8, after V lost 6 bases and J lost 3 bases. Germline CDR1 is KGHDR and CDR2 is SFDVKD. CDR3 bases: TGTGCCACCAGTCTGACAGGGGGCGGAGGAACAGATACGCAGTATTTT. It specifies CATSLTGGGGTDTQYF.

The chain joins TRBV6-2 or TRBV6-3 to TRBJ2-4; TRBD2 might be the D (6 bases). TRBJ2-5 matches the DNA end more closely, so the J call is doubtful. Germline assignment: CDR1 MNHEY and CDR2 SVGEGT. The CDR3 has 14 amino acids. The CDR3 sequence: CASSYNFRGETQYF. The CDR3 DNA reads TGTGCCAGCAGTTACAACTTTCGGGGGGAGACCCAGTACTTC.

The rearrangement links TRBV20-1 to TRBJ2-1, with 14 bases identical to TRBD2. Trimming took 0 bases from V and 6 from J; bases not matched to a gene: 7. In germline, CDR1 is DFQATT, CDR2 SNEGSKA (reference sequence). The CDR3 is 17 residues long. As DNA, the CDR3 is TGCAGTGCTAGAGACCTGTCGGGACTAGCGGGAGTCAATGAGCAGTTCTTC. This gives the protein CSARDLSGLAGVNEQFF.

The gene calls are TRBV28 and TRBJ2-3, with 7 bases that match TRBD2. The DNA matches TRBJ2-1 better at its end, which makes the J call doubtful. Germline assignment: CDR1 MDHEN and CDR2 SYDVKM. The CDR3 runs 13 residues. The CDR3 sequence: CASTGGLYNEQFF. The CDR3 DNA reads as TGTGCCAGCACTGGGGGACTATACAATGAGCAGTTCTTC.

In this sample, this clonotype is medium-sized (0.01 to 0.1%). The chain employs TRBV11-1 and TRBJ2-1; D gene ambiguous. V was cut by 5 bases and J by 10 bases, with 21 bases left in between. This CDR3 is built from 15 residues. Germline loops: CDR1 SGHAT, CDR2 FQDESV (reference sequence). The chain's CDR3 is CASSHTSSLSGEQFF. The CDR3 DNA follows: TGTGCCAGCAGCCATACGTCTAGTTTATCAGGAGAGCAGTTCTTC.

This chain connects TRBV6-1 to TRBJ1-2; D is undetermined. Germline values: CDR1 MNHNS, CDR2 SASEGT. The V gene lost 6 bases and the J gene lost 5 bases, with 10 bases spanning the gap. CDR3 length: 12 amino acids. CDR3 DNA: TGTGCCAGCAGGGGGATCCAGTATGGCTACACCTTC. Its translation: CASRGIQYGYTF.